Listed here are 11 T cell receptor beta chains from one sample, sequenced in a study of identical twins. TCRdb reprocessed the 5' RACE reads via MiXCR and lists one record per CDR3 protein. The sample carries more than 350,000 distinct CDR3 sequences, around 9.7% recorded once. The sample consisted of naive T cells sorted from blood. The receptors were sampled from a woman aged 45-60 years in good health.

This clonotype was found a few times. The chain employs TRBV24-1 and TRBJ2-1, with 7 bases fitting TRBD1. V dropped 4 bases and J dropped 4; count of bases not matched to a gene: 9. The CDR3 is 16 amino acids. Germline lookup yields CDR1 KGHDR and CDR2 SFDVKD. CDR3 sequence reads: CATSDRTGTAYNEQFF. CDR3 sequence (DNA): TGTGCCACCAGTGACAGAACCGGGACAGCTTACAATGAGCAGTTCTTC.

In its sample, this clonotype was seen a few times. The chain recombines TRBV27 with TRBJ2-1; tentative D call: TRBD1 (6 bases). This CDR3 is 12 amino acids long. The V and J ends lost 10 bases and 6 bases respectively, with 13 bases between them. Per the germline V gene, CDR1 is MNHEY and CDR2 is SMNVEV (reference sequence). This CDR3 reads CATRTVINEQFF. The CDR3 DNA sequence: TGTGCCACCAGGACAGTTATCAATGAGCAGTTCTTC.

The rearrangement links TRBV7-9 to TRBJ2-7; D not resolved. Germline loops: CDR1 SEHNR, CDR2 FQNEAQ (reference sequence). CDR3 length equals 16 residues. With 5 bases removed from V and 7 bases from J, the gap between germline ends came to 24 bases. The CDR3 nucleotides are TGTGCCAGCAGCCGGTCGTTGGCCGTAGATCACCGAGAGCAGTACTTC. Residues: CASSRSLAVDHREQYF.

DNA for the CDR3: TGCGCCAGCATGGGACTAGCGGGAGGCCCTCTCCAAGAGACCCAGTACTTC. This codes for CASMGLAGGPLQETQYF. The genes are TRBV4-1 and TRBJ2-5, with 15 nucleotides matching TRBD2. The junction had 7 bases not matched to a gene; V was cut back by 7 bases and J by 1 base. The CDR3 has 17 residues. Looked up from germline, CDR1 is MGHRA and CDR2 is YSYEKL.

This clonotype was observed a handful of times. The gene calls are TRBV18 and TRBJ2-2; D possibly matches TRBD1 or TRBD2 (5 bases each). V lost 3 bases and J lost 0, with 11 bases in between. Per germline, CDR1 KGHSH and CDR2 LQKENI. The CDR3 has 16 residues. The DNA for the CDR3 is TGTGCCAGCTCACCGGGGACCGGGGCGAACACCGGGGAGCTGTTTTTT. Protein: CASSPGTGANTGELFF.

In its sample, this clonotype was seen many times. The CDR3 DNA reads as TGCAGTGCTACCAGACAAACTCCTGGGAGCAATCAGCCCCAGCATTTT. Translating it yields CSATRQTPGSNQPQHF. This chain links TRBV20-1 with TRBJ1-5, with D hard to call. CDR1 is DFQATT and CDR2 is SNEGSKA in the germline V gene (reference sequence). The V end lost 4 bases, the J end lost 1 base, and 17 bases lay between the germline ends. The CDR3 spans 16 residues.

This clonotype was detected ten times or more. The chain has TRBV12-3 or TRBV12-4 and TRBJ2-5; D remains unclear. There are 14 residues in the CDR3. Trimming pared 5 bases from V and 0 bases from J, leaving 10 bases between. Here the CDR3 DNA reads TGTGCCAGCAGTACCACCGTTTACCAAGAGACCCAGTACTTC. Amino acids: CASSTTVYQETQYF.

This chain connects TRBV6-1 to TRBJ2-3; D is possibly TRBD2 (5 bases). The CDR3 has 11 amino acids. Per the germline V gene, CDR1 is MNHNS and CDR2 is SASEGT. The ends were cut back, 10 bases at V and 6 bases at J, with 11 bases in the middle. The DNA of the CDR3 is TGTGCCACCTCGGGCGGGGATACGCAGTATTTT. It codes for CATSGGDTQYF.

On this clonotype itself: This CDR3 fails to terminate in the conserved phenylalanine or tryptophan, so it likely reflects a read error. The chain's CDR3 is CASSPGFGRTEAFC. The CDR3 DNA sequence: TGTGCCAGCAGCCCGGGGTTTGGACGGACTGAAGCTTTCTGT. V is TRBV3-1 and J is TRBJ1-1; D call uncertain. The CDR3 consists of 14 residues. Germline lookup yields CDR1 LGHDT and CDR2 YNNKEL (reference sequence). With 4 bases removed from V and 5 bases from J, the gap between germline ends came to 14 bases.

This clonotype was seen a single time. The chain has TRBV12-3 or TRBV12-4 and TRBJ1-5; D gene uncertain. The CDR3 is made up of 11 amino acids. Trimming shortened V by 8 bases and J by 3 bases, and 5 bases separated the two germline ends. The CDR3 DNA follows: TGTGCCAGCGGAAACAATCAGCCCCAGCATTTT. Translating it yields CASGNNQPQHF.

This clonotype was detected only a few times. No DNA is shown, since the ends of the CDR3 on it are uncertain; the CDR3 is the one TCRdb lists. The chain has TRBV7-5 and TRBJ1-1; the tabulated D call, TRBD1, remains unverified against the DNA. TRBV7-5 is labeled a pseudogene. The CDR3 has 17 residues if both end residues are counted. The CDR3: CISVPEGGDREGTEAFF.